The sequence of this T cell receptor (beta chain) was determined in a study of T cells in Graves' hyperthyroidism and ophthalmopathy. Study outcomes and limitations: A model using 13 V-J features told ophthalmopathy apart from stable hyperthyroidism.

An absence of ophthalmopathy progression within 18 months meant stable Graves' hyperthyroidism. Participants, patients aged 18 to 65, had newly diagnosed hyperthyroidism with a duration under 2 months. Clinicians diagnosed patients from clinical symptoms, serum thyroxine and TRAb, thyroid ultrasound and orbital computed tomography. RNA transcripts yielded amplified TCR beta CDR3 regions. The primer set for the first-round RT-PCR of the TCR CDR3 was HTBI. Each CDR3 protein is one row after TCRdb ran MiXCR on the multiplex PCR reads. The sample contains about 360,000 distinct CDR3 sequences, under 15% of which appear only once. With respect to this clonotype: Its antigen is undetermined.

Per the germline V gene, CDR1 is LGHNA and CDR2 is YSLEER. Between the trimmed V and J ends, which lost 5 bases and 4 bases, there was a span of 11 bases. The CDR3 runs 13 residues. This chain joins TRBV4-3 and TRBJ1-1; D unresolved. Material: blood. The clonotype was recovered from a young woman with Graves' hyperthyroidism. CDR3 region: CASSFSRSTEAFF. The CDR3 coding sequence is TGCGCCAGCAGCTTCAGTAGGAGCACTGAAGCTTTCTTT.